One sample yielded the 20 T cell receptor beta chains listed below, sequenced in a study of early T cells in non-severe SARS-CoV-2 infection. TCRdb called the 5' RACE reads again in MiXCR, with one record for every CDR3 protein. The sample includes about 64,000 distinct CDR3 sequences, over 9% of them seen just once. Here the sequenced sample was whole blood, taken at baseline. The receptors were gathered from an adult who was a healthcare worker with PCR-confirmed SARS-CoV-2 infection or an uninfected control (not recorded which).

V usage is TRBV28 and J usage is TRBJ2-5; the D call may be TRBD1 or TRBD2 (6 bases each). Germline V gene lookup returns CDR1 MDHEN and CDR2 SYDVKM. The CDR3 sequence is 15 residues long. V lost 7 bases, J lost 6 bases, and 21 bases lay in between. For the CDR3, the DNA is TGTGCCAGCACCGTTAGAGGGCAGGGGAGGAAGACCCAGTACTTC. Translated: CASTVRGQGRKTQYF. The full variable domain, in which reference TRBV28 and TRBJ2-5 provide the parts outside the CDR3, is DVKVTQSSRYLVKRTGEKVFLECVQDMDHENMFWYRQDPGLGLRLIYFSYDVKMKEKGDIPEGYSVSREKKERFSLILESASTNQTSMYLCASTVRGQGRKTQYFGPGTRLLVL.

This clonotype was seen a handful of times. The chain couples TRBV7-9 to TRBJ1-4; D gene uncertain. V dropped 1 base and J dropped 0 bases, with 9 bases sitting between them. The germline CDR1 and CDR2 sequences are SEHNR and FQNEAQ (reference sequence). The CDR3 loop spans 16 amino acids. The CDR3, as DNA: TGTGCCAGCAGCTTAGGGCAGGCTACAACTAATGAAAAACTGTTTTTT. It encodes CASSLGQATTNEKLFF.

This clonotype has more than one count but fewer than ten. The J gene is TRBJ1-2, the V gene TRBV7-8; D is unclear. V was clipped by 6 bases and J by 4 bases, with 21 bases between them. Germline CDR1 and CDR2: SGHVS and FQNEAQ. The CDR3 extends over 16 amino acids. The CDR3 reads CASSPTVRGRGYGYTF. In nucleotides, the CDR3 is TGTGCCAGCAGTCCCACCGTTAGAGGGAGAGGCTATGGCTACACCTTC.

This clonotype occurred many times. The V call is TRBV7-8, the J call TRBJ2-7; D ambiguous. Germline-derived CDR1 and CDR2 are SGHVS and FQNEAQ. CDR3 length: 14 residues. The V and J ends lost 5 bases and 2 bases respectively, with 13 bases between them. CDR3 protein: CASSTRTETYEQYF. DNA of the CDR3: TGTGCCAGCAGCACTCGGACGGAAACCTACGAGCAGTACTTC.

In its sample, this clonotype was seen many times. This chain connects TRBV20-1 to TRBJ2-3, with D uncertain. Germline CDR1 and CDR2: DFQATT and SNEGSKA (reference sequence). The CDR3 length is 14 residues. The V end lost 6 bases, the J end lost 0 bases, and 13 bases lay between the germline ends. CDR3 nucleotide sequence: TGCAGTGCCCCGACAACCGCTAGCACAGATACGCAGTATTTT. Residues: CSAPTTASTDTQYF.

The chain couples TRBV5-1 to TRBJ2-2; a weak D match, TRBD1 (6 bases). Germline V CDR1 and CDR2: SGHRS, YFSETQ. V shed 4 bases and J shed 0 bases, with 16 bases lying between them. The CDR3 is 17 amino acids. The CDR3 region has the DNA TGCGCCAGCAGCCCGGACTTGGGGGCCGCGAACACCGGGGAGCTGTTTTTT. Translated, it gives CASSPDLGAANTGELFF.

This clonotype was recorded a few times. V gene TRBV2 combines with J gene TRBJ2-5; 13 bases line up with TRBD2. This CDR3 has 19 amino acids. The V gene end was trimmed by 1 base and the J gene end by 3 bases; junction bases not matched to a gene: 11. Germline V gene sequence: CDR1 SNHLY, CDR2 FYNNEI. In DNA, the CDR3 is TGTGCCAGCAGTGAAGGAGGACTAGCGGGGGTCCTGGGGGAAGAGACCCAGTACTTC. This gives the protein CASSEGGLAGVLGEETQYF.

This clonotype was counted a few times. The CDR3 region is CASGRTGMAEAFF. As DNA, the CDR3 is TGTGCCAGCGGTAGGACAGGGATGGCTGAAGCTTTCTTT. The J gene is TRBJ1-1, the V gene TRBV12-3 or TRBV12-4; 8 bases are a match to TRBD1. The CDR3 length is 13 residues. J gave up 6 bases and V 8 bases, and 8 bases lay outside the gene matches.

The CDR3 is CSAPRTDLSSYEQYF. The CDR3 region has the DNA TGCAGTGCCCCTAGGACGGATTTGAGCTCCTACGAGCAGTACTTC. This chain joins TRBV20-1 and TRBJ2-7; D call uncertain. Trimming cost V 6 bases and J 0 bases, with 18 bases left between them. Germline V gene lookup returns CDR1 DFQATT and CDR2 SNEGSKA (reference sequence). This CDR3 contains 15 residues.

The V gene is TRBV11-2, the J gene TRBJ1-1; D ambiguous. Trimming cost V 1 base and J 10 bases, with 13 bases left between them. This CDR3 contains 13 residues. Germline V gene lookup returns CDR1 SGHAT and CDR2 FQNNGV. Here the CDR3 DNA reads TGTGCCAGCAGCTTAGTTGGGTGGATTGTAGCTTTCTTT. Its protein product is CASSLVGWIVAFF.

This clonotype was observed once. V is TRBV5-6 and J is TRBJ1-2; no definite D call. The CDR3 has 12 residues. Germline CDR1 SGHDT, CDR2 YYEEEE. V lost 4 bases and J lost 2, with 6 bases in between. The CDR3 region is CASSGKNYGYTF. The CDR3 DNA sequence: TGTGCCAGCAGCGGAAAGAACTATGGCTACACCTTC.

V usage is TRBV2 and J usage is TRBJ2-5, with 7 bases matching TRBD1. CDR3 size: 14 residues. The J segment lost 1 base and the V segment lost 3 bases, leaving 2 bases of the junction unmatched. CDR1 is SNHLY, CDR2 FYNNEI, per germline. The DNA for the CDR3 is TGTGCCAGCAGTGATAGGACAGGCCAAGAGACCCAGTACTTC. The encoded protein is CASSDRTGQETQYF.

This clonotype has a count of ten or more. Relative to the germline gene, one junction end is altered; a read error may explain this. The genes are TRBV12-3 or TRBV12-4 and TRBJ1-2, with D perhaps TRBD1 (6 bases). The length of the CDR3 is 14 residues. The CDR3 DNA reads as TGTGCCAGCAGTCTAGCAGGGGATTCAGTCGGCTACACCTTC. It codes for CASSLAGDSVGYTF.

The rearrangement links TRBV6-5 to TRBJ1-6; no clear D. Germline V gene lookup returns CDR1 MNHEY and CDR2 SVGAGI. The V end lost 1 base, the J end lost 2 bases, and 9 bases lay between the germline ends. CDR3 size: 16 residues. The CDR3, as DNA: TGTGCCAGCAGTTACTTGGCAGTCCCCTATAATTCACCCCTCCACTTT. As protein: CASSYLAVPYNSPLHF.

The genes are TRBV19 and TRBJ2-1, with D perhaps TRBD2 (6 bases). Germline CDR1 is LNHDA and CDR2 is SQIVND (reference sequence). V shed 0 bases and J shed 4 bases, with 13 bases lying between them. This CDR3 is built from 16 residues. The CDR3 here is CASSIDRSGHYNEQFF. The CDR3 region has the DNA TGTGCCAGTAGTATAGATCGAAGCGGGCATTACAATGAGCAGTTCTTC.

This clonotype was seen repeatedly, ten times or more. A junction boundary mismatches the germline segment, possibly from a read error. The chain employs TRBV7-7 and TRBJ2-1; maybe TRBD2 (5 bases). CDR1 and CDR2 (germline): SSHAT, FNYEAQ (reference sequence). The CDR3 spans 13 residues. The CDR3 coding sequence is TGTGCTAGCAGCTTAGACTCACCGGGGAAGCAGTTCTTC. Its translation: CASSLDSPGKQFF. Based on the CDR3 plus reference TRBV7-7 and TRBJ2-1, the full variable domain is GAGVSQSPRYKVTKRGQDVTLRCDPISSHATLYWYQQALGQGPEFLTYFNYEAQPDKSGLPSDRFSAERPEGSISTLTIQRTEQRDSAMYRCASSLDSPGKQFFGPGTRLTVL.

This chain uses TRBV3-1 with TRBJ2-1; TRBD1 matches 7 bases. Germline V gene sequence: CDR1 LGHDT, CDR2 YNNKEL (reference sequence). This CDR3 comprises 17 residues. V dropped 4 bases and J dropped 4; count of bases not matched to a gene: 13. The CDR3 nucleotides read TGTGCCAGCAGCCCAGAAACAGGGGCTCTAATTTACAATGAGCAGTTCTTC. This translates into CASSPETGALIYNEQFF.

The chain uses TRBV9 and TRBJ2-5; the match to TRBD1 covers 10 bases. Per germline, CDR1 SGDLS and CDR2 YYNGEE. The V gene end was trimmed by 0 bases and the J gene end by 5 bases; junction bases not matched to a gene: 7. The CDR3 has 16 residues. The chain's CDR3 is CASSVGDRGIDETQYF. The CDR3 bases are TGTGCCAGCAGCGTAGGGGACAGGGGAATTGACGAGACCCAGTACTTC.

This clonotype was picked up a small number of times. The CDR3 reads CASSPRYGSDTQYF. The CDR3 DNA reads as TGTGCCAGCAGTCCCCGATACGGTTCAGATACGCAGTATTTT. The rearrangement links TRBV12-3 or TRBV12-4 to TRBJ2-3; D call uncertain. The CDR3 has 14 residues. The V and J ends lost 5 bases and 4 bases respectively, with 13 bases between them.

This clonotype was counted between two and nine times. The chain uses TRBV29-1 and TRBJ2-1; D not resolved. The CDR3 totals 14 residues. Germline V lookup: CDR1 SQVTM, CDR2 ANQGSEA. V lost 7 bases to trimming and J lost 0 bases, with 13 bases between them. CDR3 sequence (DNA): TGCAGCGCACCGTCCGGCTACTCCTACAATGAGCAGTTCTTC. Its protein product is CSAPSGYSYNEQFF.